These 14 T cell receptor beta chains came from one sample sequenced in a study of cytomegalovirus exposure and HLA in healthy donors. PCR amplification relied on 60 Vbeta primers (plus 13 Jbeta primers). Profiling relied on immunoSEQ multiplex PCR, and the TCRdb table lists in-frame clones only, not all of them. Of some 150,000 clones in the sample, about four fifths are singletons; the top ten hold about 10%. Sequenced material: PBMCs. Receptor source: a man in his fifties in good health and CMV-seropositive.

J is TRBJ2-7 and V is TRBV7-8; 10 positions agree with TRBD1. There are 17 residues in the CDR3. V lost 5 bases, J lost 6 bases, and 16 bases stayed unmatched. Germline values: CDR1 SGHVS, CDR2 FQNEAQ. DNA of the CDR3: TGTGCCAGCAGCCTTGTTCGAAGGGTGGGACAGGGGACCGAGCAGTACTTC. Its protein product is CASSLVRRVGQGTEQYF.

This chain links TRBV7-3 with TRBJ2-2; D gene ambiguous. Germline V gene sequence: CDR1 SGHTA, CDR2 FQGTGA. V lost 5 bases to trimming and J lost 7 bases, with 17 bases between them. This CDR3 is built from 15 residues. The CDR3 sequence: CASSPRVRTNGELFF. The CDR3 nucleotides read TGTGCCAGCAGCCCCCGGGTGAGAACCAACGGGGAGCTGTTTTTT.

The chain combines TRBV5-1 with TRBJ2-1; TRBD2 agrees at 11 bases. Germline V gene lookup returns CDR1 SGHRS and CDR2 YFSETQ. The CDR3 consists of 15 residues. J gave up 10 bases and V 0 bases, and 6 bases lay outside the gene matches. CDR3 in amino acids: CASSLGVLAGDEQFF. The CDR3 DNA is TGCGCCAGCAGCTTGGGAGTACTAGCGGGAGACGAGCAGTTCTTC. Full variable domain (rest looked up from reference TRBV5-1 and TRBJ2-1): KAGVTQTPRYLIKTRGQQVTLSCSPISGHRSVSWYQQTPGQGLQFLFEYFSETQRNKGNFPGRFSGRQFSNSRSEMNVSTLELGDSALYLCASSLGVLAGDEQFFGPGTRLTVL.

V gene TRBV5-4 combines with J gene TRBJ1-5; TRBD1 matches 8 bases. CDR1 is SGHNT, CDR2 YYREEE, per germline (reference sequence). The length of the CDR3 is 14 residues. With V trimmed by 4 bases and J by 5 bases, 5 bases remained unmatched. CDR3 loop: CASSLDRGDQPQHF. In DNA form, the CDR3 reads TGTGCCAGCAGCCTAGACAGGGGCGATCAGCCCCAGCATTTT.

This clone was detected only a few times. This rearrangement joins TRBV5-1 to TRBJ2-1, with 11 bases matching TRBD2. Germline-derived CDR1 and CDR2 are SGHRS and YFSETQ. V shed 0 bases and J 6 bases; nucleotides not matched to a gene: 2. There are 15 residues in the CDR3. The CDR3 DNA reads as TGCGCCAGCAGCTTGGGACTAGCGGGGCTCAATGAGCAGTTCTTC. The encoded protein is CASSLGLAGLNEQFF.

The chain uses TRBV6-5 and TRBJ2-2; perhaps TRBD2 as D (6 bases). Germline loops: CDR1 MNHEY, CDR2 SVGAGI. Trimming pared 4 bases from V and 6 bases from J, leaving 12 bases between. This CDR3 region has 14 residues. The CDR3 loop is CASSLMGEAGELFF. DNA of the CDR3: TGTGCCAGCAGTTTAATGGGGGAGGCCGGGGAGCTGTTTTTT.

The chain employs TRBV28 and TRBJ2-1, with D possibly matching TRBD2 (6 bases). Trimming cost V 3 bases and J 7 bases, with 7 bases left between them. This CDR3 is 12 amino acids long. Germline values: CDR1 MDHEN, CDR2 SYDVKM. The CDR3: CASSFGTNEQFF. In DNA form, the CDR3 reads TGTGCCAGCAGTTTTGGGACTAATGAGCAGTTCTTC.

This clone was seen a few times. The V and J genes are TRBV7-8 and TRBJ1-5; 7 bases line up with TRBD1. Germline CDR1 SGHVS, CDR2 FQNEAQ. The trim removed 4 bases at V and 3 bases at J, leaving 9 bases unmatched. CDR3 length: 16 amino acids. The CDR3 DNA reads TGTGCCAGCAGCTGGTCCGGGACAGCCCACAATCAGCCCCAGCATTTT. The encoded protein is CASSWSGTAHNQPQHF.

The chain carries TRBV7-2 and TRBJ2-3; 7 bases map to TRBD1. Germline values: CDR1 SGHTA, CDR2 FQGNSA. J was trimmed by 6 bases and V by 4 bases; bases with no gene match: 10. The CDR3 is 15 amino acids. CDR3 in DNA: TGTGCCAGCAGCTCCCTCAAGGGGGCTACGGATACGCAGTATTTT. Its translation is CASSSLKGATDTQYF.

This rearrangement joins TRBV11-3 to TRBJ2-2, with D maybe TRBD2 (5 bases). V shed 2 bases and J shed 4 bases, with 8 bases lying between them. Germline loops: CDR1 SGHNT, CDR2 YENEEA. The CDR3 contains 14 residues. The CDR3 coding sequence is TGTGCCAGCAGCTTAAGCGGAGCCACCGGGGAGCTGTTTTTT. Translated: CASSLSGATGELFF.

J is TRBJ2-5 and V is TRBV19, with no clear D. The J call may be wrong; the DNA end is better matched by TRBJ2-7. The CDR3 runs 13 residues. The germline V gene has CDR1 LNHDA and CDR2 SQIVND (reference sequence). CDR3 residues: CASSQDGDYEQYF. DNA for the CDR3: TGTGCCAGTAGTCAGGACGGAGACTACGAGCAGTACTTC.

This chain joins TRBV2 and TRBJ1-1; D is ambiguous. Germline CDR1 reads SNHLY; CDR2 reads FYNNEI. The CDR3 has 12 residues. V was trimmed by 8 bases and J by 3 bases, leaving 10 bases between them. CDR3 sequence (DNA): TGTGCCAGCCAGGAACCCGACACTGAAGCTTTCTTT. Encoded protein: CASQEPDTEAFF.

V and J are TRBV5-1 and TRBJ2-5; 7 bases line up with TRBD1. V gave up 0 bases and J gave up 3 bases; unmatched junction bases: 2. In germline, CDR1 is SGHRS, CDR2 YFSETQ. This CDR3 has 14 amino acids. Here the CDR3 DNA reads TGCGCCAGCAGCTTGGTAGGACAGGAAGAGACCCAGTACTTC. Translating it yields CASSLVGQEETQYF.

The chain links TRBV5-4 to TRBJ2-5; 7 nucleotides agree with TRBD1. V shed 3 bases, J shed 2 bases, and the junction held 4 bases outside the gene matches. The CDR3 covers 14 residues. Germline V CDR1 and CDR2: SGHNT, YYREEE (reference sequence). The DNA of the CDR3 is TGTGCCAGCAGCTCCGGGACAGCTCAAGAGACCCAGTACTTC. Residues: CASSSGTAQETQYF.